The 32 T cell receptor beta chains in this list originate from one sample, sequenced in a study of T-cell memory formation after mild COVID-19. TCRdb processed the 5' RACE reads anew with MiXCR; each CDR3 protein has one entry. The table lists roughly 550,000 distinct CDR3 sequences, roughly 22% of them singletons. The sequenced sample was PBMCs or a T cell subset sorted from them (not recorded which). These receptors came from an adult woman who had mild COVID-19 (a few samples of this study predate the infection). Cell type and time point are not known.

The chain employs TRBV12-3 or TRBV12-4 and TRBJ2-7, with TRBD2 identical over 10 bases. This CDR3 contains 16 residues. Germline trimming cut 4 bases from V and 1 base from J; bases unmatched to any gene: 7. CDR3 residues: CASSSTSGILSYEQYF. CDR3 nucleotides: TGTGCCAGCAGTTCAACTAGCGGGATACTATCCTACGAGCAGTACTTC.

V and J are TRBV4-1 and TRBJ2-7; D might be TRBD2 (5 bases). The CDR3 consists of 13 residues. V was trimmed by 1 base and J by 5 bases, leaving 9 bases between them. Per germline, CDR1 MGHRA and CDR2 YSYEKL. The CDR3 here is CASSQGPGNEQYF. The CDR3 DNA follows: TGCGCCAGCAGCCAAGGGCCCGGGAACGAGCAGTACTTC.

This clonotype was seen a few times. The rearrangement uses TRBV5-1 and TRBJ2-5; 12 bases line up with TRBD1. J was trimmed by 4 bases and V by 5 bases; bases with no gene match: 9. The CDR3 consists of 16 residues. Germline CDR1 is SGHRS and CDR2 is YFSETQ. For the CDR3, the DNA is TGCGCCAGCAGACAAACCGGGACAGGGGGCCTAGAGACCCAGTACTTC. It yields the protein CASRQTGTGGLETQYF.

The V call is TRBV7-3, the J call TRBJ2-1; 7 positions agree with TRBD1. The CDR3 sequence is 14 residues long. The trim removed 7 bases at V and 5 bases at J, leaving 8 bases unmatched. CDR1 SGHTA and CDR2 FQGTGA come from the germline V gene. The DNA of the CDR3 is TGTGCCAGCACCCCGACAGGGTCGGACAATGAGCAGTTCTTC. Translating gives CASTPTGSDNEQFF. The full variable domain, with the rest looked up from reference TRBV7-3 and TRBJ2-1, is GAGVSQTPSNKVTEKGKYVELRCDPISGHTALYWYRQSLGQGPEFLIYFQGTGAADDSGLPNDRFFAVRPEGSVSTLKIQRTERGDSAVYLCASTPTGSDNEQFFGPGTRLTVL.

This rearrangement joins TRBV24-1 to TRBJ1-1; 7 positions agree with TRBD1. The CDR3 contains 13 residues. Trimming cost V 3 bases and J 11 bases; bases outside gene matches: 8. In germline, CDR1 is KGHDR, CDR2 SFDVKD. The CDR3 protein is CATSDPTVGQAFF. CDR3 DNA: TGTGCCACCAGTGATCCGACCGTGGGACAGGCTTTCTTT.

In DNA form, the CDR3 reads TGTGCCAGTAGTTCACAGGGGATAAACACTGAAGCTTTCTTT. Encoded protein: CASSSQGINTEAFF. The rearrangement joins TRBV19 to TRBJ1-1; 7 bases agree with TRBD1. J lost 2 bases, V lost 5 bases, and 5 bases had no gene match. CDR3 size: 14 residues. Germline V gene sequence: CDR1 LNHDA, CDR2 SQIVND (reference sequence).

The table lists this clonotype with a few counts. The chain's CDR3 is CASSGGGPGGEQYF. CDR3 nucleotide sequence: TGTGCCAGCAGCGGAGGGGGGCCCGGTGGGGAGCAGTACTTC. V gene TRBV9 combines with J gene TRBJ2-7; the D gene could be TRBD1 or TRBD2 (6 bases each). The CDR3 is 14 residues long. In germline, CDR1 is SGDLS, CDR2 YYNGEE. Trimming left V 3 bases short and J 7 bases short, with 17 bases between.

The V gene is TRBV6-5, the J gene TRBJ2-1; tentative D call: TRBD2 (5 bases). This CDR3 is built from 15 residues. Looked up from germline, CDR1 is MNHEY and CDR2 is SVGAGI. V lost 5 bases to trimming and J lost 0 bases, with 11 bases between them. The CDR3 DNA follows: TGTGCCAGCAGTCTTCCGGGGAGCTCCTACAATGAGCAGTTCTTC. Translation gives CASSLPGSSYNEQFF.

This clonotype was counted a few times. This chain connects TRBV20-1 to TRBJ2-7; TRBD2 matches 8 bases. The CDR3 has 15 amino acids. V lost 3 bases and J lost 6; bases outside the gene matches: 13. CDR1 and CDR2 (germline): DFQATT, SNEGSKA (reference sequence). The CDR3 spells CSARKPGLEASEQYF. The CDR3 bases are TGCAGTGCTAGGAAGCCGGGACTAGAAGCTTCCGAGCAGTACTTC.

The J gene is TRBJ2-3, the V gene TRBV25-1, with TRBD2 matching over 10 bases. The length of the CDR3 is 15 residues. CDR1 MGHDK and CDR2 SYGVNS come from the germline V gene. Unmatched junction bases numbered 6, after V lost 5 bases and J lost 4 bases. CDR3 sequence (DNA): TGTGCCAGCAGTTCGAGCGGGAGGGCCGCAGATACGCAGTATTTT. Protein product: CASSSSGRAADTQYF.

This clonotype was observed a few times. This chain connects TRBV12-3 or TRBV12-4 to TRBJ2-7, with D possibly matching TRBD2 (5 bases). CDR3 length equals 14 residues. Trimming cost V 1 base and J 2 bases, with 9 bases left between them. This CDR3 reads CASSLGRVTYEQYF. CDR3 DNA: TGTGCCAGCAGTTTAGGGCGGGTTACCTACGAGCAGTACTTC.

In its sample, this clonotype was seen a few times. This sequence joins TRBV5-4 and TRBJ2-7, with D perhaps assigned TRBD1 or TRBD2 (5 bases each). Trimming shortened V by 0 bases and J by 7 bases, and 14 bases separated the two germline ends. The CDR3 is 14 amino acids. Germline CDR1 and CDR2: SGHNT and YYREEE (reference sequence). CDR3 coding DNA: TGTGCCAGCAGCTTGGGGGGACGACTCGTGGAGCAGTACTTC. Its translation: CASSLGGRLVEQYF.

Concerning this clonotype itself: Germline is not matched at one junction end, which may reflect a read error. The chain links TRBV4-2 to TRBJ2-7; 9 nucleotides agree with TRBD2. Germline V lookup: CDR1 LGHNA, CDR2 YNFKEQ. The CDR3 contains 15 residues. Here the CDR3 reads CASSLRLADSCEQYF. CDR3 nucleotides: TGTGCCAGCAGCCTGCGACTAGCGGACTCCTGCGAGCAGTACTTC.

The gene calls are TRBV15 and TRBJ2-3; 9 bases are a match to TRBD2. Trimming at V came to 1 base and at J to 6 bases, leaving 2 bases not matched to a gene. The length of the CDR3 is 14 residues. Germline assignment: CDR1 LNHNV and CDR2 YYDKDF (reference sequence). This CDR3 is CATSRVSGGDTQYF. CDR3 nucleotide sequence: TGTGCCACCAGCAGAGTTAGCGGGGGTGATACGCAGTATTTT.

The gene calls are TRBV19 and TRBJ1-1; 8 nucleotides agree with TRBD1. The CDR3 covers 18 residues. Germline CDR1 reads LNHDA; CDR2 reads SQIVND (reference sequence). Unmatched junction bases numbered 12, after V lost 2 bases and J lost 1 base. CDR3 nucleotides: TGTGCCAGTAGTATAATTAGAGGACAGGGAAAACGGAACACTGAAGCTTTCTTT. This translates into CASSIIRGQGKRNTEAFF.

The CDR3 DNA is TGTGCCAGCAGCATACAGGGGAACTATGGCTACACCTTC. It yields the protein CASSIQGNYGYTF. The chain carries TRBV12-3 or TRBV12-4 and TRBJ1-2; 7 bases fit TRBD1. Trimming took 6 bases from V and 2 from J; bases not matched to a gene: 3. This CDR3 has 13 amino acids.

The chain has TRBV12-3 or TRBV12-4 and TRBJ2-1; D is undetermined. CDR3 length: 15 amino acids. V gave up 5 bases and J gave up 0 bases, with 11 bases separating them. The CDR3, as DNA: TGTGCCAGCAGTGTTACAGCGCACTCCTACAATGAGCAGTTCTTC. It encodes CASSVTAHSYNEQFF.

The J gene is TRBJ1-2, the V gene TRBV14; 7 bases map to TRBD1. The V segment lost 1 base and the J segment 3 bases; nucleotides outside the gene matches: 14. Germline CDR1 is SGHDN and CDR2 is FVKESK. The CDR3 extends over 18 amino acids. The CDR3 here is CASSQVFFGQAGDYGYTF. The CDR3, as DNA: TGTGCCAGCAGCCAAGTTTTTTTTGGACAGGCGGGCGACTATGGCTACACCTTC.

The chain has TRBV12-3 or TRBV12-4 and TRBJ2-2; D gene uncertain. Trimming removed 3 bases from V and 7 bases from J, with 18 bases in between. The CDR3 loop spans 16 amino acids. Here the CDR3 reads CASSFSPRGPLGELFF. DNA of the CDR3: TGTGCCAGCAGTTTTAGCCCTAGAGGCCCCCTCGGGGAGCTGTTTTTT.

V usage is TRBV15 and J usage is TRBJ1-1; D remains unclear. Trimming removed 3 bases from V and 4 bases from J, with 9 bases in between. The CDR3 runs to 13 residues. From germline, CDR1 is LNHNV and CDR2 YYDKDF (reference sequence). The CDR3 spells CATSSPLGTEAFF. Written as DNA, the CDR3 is TGTGCCACCAGCAGTCCCTTAGGCACTGAAGCTTTCTTT. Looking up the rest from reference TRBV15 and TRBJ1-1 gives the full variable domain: DAMVIQNPRYQVTQFGKPVTLSCSQTLNHNVMYWYQQKSSQAPKLLFHYYDKDFNNEADTPDNFQSRRPNTSFCFLDIRSPGLGDTAMYLCATSSPLGTEAFFGQGTRLTVV.

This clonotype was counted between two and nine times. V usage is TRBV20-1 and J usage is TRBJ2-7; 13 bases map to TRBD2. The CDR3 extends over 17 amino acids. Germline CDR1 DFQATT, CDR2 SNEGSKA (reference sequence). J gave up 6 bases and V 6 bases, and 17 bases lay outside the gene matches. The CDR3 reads CSAGGSGLAGVGSEQYF. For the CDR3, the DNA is TGCAGTGCGGGAGGGTCCGGACTAGCGGGAGTGGGCTCCGAGCAGTACTTC.

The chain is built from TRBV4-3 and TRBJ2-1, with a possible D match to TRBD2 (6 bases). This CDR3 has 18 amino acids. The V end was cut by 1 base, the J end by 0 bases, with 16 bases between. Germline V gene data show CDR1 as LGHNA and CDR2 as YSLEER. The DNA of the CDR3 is TGCGCCAGCAGCCAAGTGGATAGCGGCCCTAGCTCCTACAATGAGCAGTTCTTC. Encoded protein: CASSQVDSGPSSYNEQFF.

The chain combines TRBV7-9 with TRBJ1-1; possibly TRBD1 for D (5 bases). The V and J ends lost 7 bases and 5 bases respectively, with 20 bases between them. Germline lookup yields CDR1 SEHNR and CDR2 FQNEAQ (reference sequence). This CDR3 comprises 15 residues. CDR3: CASTPRGARWTEAFF. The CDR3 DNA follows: TGTGCCAGCACCCCTCGCGGGGCGCGGTGGACTGAAGCTTTCTTT.

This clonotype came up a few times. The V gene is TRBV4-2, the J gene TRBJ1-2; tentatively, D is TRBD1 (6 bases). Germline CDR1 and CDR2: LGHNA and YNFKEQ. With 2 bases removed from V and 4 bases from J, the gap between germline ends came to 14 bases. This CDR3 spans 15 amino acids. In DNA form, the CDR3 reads TGTGCCAGCAGCCAACATAGACAGGCAGGCTATGGCTACACCTTC. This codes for CASSQHRQAGYGYTF.

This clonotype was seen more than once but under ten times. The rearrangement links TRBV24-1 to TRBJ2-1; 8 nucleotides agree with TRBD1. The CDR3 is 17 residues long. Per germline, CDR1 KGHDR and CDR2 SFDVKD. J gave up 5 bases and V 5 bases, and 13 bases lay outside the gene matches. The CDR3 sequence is CATSVGGTGHTNNEQFF. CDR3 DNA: TGTGCCACCAGTGTGGGCGGGACAGGCCATACAAACAATGAGCAGTTCTTC.

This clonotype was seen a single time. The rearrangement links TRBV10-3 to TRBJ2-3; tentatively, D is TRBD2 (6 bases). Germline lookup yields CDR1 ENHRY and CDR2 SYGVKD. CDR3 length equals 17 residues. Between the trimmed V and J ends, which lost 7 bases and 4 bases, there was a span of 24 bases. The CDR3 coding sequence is TGTGCCATCACCCAAAGGTCCCGGGAGAACCGGGCAGATACGCAGTATTTT. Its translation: CAITQRSRENRADTQYF.

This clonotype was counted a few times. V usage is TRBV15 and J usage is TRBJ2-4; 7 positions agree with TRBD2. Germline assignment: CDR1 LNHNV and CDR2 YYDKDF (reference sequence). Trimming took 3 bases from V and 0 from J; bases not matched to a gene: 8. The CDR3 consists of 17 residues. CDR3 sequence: CATSRPGGLLAKNIQYF. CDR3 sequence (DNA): TGTGCCACCAGCAGGCCGGGGGGACTCCTAGCCAAAAACATTCAGTACTTC.

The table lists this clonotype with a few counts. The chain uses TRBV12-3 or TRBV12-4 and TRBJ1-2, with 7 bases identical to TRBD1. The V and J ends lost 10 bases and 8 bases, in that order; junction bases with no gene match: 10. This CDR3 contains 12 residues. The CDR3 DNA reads TGTGCCACCGCGGGACAGACTCGGGGCTACACCTTC. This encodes CATAGQTRGYTF.

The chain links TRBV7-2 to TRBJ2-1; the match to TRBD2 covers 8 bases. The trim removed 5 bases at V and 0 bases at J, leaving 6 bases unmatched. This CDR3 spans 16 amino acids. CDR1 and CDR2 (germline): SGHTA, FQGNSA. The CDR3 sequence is CASSKEAGVSYNEQFF. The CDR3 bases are TGTGCCAGCAGCAAGGAAGCGGGGGTCTCCTACAATGAGCAGTTCTTC.

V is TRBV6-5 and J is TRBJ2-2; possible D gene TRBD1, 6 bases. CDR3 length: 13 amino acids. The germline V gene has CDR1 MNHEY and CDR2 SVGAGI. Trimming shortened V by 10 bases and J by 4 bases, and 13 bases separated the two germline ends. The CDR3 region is CATRVRGTGELFF. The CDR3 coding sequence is TGTGCCACCCGGGTCAGGGGCACCGGGGAGCTGTTTTTT.

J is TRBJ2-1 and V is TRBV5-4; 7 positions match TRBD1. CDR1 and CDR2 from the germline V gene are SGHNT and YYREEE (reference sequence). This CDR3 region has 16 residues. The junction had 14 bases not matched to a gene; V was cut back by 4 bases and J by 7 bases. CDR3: CASSQPSRQGRNEQFF. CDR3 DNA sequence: TGTGCCAGCAGCCAACCCAGCCGACAGGGAAGGAATGAGCAGTTCTTC.

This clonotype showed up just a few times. The chain's CDR3 is CASNYDSNNEQFF. CDR3 nucleotides: TGTGCCAGCAACTACGACAGCAACAATGAGCAGTTCTTC. V is TRBV5-6 and J is TRBJ2-1; perhaps TRBD1 as D (5 bases). The germline gives CDR1 SGHDT, CDR2 YYEEEE. This CDR3 is 13 amino acids long. Trimming removed 6 bases at V and 5 bases at J, with 12 bases between.